This entry describes one T cell receptor (beta chain). The antigen is unknown. Additional DNA sequences in this sample encode the identical CDR3. Collected material from alopecia areata patients comprised lesional scalp punch biopsies and peripheral blood. Sorting from PBMCs produced CD4+ and CD8+ T cells. Following extraction, RNA underwent reverse transcription to cDNA, which served as the sequencing template. The table came from immunoSEQ multiplex PCR; TCRdb's copy has only in-frame clones and leaves some out. The sample shows over 150,000 clones, 50% to 75% of them seen only once. The germline V gene has CDR1 DFQATT and CDR2 SNEGSKA (reference sequence). This CDR3 is 11 amino acids long. Trimming pared 1 base from V and 4 bases from J, leaving 4 bases between. The sample originates from a study of CD8+ T cells in alopecia areata. Study overall: A regimen of oral tofacitinib, 5 to 10 mg twice daily, was given to treated patients. Study-wide results and limits: When scalp samples are sequenced, resident alphabeta T cells of normal skin are also captured.

The receptor was isolated from a human donor with alopecia areata. This chain connects TRBV20-1 to TRBJ1-2; D gene unclear. The material was CD4+ T cells sorted from blood, obtained at week 0. In DNA form, the CDR3 reads TGCAGTGCTAGAGGGAGCTATGGCTACACCTTC. It encodes CSARGSYGYTF.